The clone carrying this T cell receptor beta chain was observed a handful of times. Antigen unknown. This entry belongs to a study of T cells in Graves' hyperthyroidism and ophthalmopathy. Broader study findings: For ophthalmopathy, model prediction preceded onset by a median around six months. Patients with ophthalmopathy were separated from those with stable hyperthyroidism by a 13 V-J model.

Initially, at the first diagnosis of hyperthyroidism and before any ophthalmopathy symptoms, blood was sampled. Each 10 ml fresh peripheral blood draw supplied the PBMCs. The investigators amplified TCR beta CDR3 regions from RNA transcripts. An initial round of RT-PCR targeting the TCR CDR3 relied on the HTBI primer set. TCRdb itself ran the multiplex PCR reads through MiXCR, one entry per CDR3 protein. The sample has about 350,000 distinct CDR3 sequences, about 18% seen once; the top ten hold 34%. CDR3 length equals 14 residues. The V and J ends lost 2 bases and 0 bases, in that order; junction bases with no gene match: 1. The germline V gene has CDR1 SQVTM and CDR2 ANQGSEA.

The genes are TRBV29-1 and TRBJ2-1, with TRBD1 matching 7 bases. This clonotype was sampled from a woman aged 30 to 39 with Graves' hyperthyroidism that later progressed to Graves' ophthalmopathy. Specimen: blood. The CDR3 reads CSVETGDSYNEQFF. The DNA of the CDR3 is TGCAGCGTTGAAACAGGGGACTCCTACAATGAGCAGTTCTTC.